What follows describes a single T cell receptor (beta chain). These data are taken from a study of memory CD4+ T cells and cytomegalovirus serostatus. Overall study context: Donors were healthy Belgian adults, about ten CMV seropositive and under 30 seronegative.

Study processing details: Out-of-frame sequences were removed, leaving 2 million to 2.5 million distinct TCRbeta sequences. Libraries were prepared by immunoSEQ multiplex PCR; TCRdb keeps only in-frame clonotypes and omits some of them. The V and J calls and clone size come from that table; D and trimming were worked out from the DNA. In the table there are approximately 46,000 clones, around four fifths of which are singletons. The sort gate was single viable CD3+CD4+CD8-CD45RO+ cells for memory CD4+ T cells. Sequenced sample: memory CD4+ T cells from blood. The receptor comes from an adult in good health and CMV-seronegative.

The CDR3 reads CASSPTTGELFF. The CDR3 DNA follows: TGCGCCAGCAGCCCAACTACCGGGGAGCTGTTTTTT. V and J are TRBV4-3 and TRBJ2-2; D is undetermined. This CDR3 comprises 12 residues. V lost 4 bases and J 5 bases, leaving 5 bases between the germline ends. The germline gives CDR1 LGHNA, CDR2 YSLEER.